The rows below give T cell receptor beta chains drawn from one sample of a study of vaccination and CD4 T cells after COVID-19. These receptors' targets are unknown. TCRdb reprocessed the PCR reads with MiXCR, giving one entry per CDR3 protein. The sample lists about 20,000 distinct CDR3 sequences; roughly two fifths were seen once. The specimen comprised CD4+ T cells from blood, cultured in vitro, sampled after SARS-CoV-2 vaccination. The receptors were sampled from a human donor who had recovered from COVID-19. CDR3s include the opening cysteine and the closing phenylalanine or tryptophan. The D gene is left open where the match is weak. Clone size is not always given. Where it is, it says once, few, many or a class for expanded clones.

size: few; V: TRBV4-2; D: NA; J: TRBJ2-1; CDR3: CASSQTRNTYNEQFF; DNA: TGTGCCAGCAGCCAAACCCGGAATACTTACAATGAGCAGTTCTTC
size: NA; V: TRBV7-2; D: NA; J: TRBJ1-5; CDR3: CASSISRNQPQHF; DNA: TGTGCCAGCAGCATCAGCCGCAATCAGCCCCAGCATTTT
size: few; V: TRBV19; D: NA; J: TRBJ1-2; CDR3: CASSILGANYGYTF; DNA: TGTGCCAGTAGTATATTAGGGGCGAACTATGGCTACACCTTC
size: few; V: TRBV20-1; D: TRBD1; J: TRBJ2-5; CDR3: CSAIPGTGVDQETQYF; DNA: TGCAGTGCCATACCCGGGACAGGGGTAGACCAAGAGACCCAGTACTTC
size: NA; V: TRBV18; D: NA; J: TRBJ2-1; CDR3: CASSPLDRERRLNNEQFF; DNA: TGTGCCAGCTCACCACTCGACCGGGAGAGGCGGCTCAACAATGAGCAGTTCTTC
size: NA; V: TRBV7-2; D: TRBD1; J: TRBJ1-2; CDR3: CASSLAIGTGSARNYGYTF; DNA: TGTGCCAGCAGCTTAGCGATTGGGACAGGGTCTGCTAGGAACTATGGCTACACCTTC
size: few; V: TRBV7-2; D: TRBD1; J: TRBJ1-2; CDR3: CASSSLSTGGGYTF; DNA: TGTGCCAGCAGCTCCCTCAGTACAGGGGGTGGCTACACCTTC
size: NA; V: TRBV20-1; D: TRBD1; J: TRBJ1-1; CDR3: CSARVTGVSTEAFF; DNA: TGCAGTGCTAGAGTCACAGGGGTGAGCACTGAAGCTTTCTTT
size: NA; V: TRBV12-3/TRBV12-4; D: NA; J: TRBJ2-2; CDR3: CASSPTPGRTTNTGELFF; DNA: TGTGCCAGCAGTCCCACACCCGGCCGAACGACGAACACCGGGGAGCTGTTTTTT
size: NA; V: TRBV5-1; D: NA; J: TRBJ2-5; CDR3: CASSLGRKGETQYF; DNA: TGCGCCAGCAGCTTGGGTCGTAAAGGGGAGACCCAGTACTTC
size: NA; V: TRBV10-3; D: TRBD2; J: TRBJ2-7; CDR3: CAIAGTSGSNEQYF; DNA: TGTGCCATCGCCGGAACTAGCGGGAGCAACGAGCAGTACTTC
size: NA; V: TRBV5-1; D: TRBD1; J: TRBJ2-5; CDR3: CASSLRPGTGGETQYF; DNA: TGCGCCAGCAGCTTAAGACCCGGGACAGGGGGAGAGACCCAGTACTTC
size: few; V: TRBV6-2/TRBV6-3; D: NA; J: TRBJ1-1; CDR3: CASSPYRASTEAFF; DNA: TGTGCCAGCAGCCCGTACAGGGCGAGCACTGAAGCTTTCTTT
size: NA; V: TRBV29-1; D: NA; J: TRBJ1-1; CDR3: CSVRQADTEAFF; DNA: TGCAGCGTTCGACAAGCGGACACTGAAGCTTTCTTT
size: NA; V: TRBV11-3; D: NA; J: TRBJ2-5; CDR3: CASSSPQIYSFDQQETQYF; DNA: TGTGCCAGCAGCTCCCCGCAAATTTACAGTTTCGATCAGCAAGAGACCCAGTACTTC
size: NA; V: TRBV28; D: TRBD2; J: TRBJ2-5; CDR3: CASRASGREETQYF; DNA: TGTGCCAGCAGGGCTAGCGGGAGGGAAGAGACCCAGTACTTC
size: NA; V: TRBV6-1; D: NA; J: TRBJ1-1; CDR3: CASTRSTGNTEAFF; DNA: TGTGCCAGCACGCGGTCAACAGGGAACACTGAAGCTTTCTTT
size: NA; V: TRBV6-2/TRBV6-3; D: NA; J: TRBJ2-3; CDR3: CASSLTDTQYF; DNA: TGTGCCAGCAGCCTCACAGATACGCAGTATTTT
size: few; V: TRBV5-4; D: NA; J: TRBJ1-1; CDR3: CASSLAVGNTEAFF; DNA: TGTGCCAGCAGCTTGGCGGTAGGGAACACTGAAGCTTTCTTT
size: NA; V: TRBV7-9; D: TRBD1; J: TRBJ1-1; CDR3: CASSVDRVTEAFF; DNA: TGTGCCAGCAGCGTAGACAGGGTCACTGAAGCTTTCTTT
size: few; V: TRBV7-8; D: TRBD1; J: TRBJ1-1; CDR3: CASSSRDSTNTEAFF; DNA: TGTGCCAGCAGCTCCAGGGACAGCACGAACACTGAAGCTTTCTTT
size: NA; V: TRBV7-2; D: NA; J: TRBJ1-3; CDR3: CASSFPGNTIYF; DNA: TGTGCCAGCAGCTTCCCTGGAAACACCATATATTTT
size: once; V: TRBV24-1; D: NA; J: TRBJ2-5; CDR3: CATSDNNGRAEETQYF; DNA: TGTGCCACCAGTGACAATAACGGTCGGGCGGAAGAGACCCAGTACTTC
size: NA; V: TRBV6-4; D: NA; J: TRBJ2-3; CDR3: CASSDSGTAGTDTQYF; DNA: TGTGCCAGCAGTGACTCGGGGACGGCGGGGACAGATACGCAGTATTTT
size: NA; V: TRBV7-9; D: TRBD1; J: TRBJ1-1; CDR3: CASSPGQVNTEAFF; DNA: TGTGCCAGCAGCCCCGGACAGGTGAACACTGAAGCTTTCTTT
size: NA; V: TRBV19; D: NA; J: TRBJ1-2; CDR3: CASNKKAGQLYGYTF; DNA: TGTGCCAGTAATAAAAAGGCGGGGCAGTTGTATGGCTACACCTTC
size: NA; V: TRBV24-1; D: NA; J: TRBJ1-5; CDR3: CATSEGSAGQPQHF; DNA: TGTGCCACCAGTGAGGGCTCGGCAGGACAGCCCCAGCATTTT
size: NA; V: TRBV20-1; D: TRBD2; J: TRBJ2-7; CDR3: CSASALAGVRGEQYF; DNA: TGCAGTGCTAGTGCACTAGCGGGAGTTCGGGGCGAGCAGTACTTC
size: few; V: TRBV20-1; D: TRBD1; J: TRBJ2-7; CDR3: CSASQGAEEQYF; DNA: TGCAGTGCTAGCCAGGGGGCGGAGGAGCAGTACTTC
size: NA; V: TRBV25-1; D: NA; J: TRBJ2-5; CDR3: CASRKETQYF; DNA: TGTGCCAGCAGAAAAGAGACCCAGTACTTC
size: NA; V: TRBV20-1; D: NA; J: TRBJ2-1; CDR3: CSARDRLVASYNEQFF; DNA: TGCAGTGCTAGAGACCGCCTCGTAGCCTCCTACAATGAGCAGTTCTTC
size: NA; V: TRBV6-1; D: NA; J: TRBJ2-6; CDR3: CASSDTGSGGANVLTF; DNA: TGTGCCAGCAGTGACACAGGATCGGGTGGGGCCAACGTCCTGACTTTC
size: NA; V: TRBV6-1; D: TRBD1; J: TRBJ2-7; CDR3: CASSEARAGGFDEQYF; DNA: TGTGCCAGCAGTGAAGCGCGGGCAGGGGGCTTCGACGAGCAGTACTTC
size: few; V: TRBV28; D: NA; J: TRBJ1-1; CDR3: CASSLMGGSTEAFF; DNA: TGTGCCAGCAGTTTAATGGGTGGGAGTACTGAAGCTTTCTTT
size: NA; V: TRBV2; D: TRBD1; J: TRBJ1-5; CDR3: CASSRQGSSNQPQHF; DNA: TGTGCCAGCAGCCGACAGGGCTCCTCTAATCAGCCCCAGCATTTT
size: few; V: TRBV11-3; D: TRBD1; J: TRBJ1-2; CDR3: CASSARRDRAGYTF; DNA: TGTGCCAGCAGCGCCCGCCGGGACAGAGCCGGCTACACCTTC
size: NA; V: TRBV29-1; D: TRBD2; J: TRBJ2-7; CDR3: CSVYGDGLASSYEQYF; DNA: TGCAGCGTATACGGGGATGGACTAGCGAGTTCCTACGAGCAGTACTTC
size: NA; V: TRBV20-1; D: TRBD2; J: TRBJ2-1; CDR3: CSARDRTSGSQYEQFF; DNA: TGCAGTGCTAGAGATCGGACTAGCGGGAGTCAGTATGAGCAGTTCTTC
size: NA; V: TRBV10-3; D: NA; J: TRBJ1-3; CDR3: CAISELVGNTIYF; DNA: TGTGCCATCAGTGAGTTAGTTGGAAACACCATATATTTT
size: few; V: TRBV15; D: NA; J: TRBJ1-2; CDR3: CATSAGDMNYGYTF; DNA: TGTGCCACCAGCGCCGGGGATATGAACTATGGCTACACCTTC
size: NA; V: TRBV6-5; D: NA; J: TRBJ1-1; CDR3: CASSLDPGTEAFF; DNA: TGTGCCAGCAGTTTGGACCCTGGGACTGAAGCTTTCTTT
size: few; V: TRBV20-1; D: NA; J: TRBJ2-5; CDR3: CSARAQREETQYF; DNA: TGCAGTGCTAGAGCCCAGAGGGAAGAGACCCAGTACTTC
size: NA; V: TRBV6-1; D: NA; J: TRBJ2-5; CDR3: CASSVVEETQYF; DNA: TGTGCCAGCAGTGTAGTTGAGGAGACCCAGTACTTC
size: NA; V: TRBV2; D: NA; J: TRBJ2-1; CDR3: CASSGDAYNEQFF; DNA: TGTGCCAGCAGCGGGGACGCCTACAATGAGCAGTTCTTC
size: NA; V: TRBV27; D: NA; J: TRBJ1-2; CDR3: CASSFTPANYGYTF; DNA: TGTGCCAGCAGTTTCACCCCGGCTAACTATGGCTACACCTTC
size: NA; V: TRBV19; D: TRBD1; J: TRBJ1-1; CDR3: CASRPTGAEAFF; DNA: TGTGCCAGTAGACCTACAGGGGCTGAAGCTTTCTTT
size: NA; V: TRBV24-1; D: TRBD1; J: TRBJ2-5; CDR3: CATRNTGEETQYF; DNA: TGTGCCACCAGGAACACAGGGGAGGAGACCCAGTACTTC
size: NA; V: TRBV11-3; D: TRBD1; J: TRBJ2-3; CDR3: CASSPRDRQYTDTQYF; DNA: TGTGCCAGCAGCCCCCGGGACAGACAATACACAGATACGCAGTATTTT
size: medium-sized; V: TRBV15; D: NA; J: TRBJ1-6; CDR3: CATSSEGRGSPLHF; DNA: TGTGCCACCAGCAGTGAGGGACGAGGATCACCCCTCCACTTT
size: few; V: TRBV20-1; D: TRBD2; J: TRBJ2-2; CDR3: CSARGTSAGELFF; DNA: TGCAGTGCTAGAGGGACTAGCGCCGGGGAGCTGTTTTTT
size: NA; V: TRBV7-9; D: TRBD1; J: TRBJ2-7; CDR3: CASSRGPDEQYF; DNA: TGTGCCAGCAGCAGGGGGCCGGATGAGCAGTACTTC
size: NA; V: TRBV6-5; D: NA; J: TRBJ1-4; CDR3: CASSYSRGNEKLFF; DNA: TGTGCCAGCAGTTATTCACGGGGGAATGAAAAACTGTTTTTT
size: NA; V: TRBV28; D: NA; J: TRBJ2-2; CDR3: CASTAPWNTGELFF; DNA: TGTGCCAGCACGGCCCCTTGGAACACCGGGGAGCTGTTTTTT
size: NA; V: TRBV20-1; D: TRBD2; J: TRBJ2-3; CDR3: CSARDVLAGVGDTQYF; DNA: TGCAGTGCTAGAGATGTACTAGCGGGAGTTGGAGATACGCAGTATTTT
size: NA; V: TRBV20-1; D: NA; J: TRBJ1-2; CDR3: CSARSRAAVGGYTF; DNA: TGCAGTGCTAGATCCAGGGCGGCGGTGGGAGGCTACACCTTC